This is a list of T cell receptor beta chains from one sample in a study of T cells in tuberculosis. Some clones are missing from TCRdb's copy, which holds only in-frame ones; the method was immunoSEQ multiplex PCR. There are around 30,000 clones in the sample; approximately 95% occur only once, and 4.9% lies in the top ten. The specimen sequenced was PBMCs. The receptors stem from a donor between 10 and 29 years old with latent tuberculosis or without tuberculosis infection. CDR3s include the opening cysteine and the closing phenylalanine or tryptophan. Fields, in order: D gene, V gene, J gene, CDR3 protein, CDR3 DNA. A D gene is named only where the DNA matches it firmly.

D: NA; V: TRBV2; J: TRBJ1-4; CDR3: CASRSRRAEKLFF; DNA: TGTGCCAGCCGTTCTCGCAGGGCTGAAAAACTGTTTTTT
D: NA; V: TRBV6-1; J: TRBJ2-1; CDR3: CASSEAGLGGISYNEQFF; DNA: TGTGCCAGCAGTGAAGCGGGGCTAGGGGGAATCTCCTACAATGAGCAGTTCTTC
D: NA; V: TRBV5-1; J: TRBJ2-4; CDR3: CASVDYFQYF; DNA: TGCGCCAGCGTGGACTACTTTCAGTACTTC
D: NA; V: TRBV25-1; J: TRBJ2-1; CDR3: CASSELSSVRHEQFF; DNA: TGTGCCAGCAGTGAATTATCTAGCGTGCGGCATGAGCAGTTCTTC
D: NA; V: TRBV13; J: TRBJ1-5; CDR3: CASSLAQSNQPQHF; DNA: TGTGCCAGCAGCTTAGCCCAGAGCAATCAGCCCCAGCATTTT
D: TRBD1; V: TRBV6-1; J: TRBJ1-2; CDR3: CASRSGQSYGYTF; DNA: TGTGCCAGCAGGTCGGGACAGAGCTATGGCTACACCTTC
D: NA; V: TRBV4-3; J: TRBJ2-3; CDR3: CASSQDREDTQYF; DNA: TGCGCCAGCAGCCAAGATCGGGAGGATACGCAGTATTTT
D: NA; V: TRBV5-6; J: TRBJ1-2; CDR3: CASSLLRGYTF; DNA: TGTGCCAGCAGCTTGCTACGTGGCTACACCTTC
D: NA; V: TRBV7-8; J: TRBJ1-1; CDR3: CASSLDGYTEAFF; DNA: TGTGCCAGCAGCTTAGACGGGTACACTGAAGCTTTCTTT
D: NA; V: TRBV6-4; J: TRBJ2-7; CDR3: CASSVTAAQYEQYF; DNA: TGTGCCAGCAGCGTGACAGCTGCTCAGTACGAGCAGTACTTC
D: TRBD2; V: TRBV5-4; J: TRBJ2-7; CDR3: CASSPPHGVASGINEQYF; DNA: TGTGCCAGCAGCCCCCCCCACGGGGTGGCTAGCGGGATCAACGAGCAGTACTTC
D: TRBD1; V: TRBV7-9; J: TRBJ1-4; CDR3: CASSLAGGGGGEKLFF; DNA: TGTGCCAGCAGCTTAGCGGGTGGAGGGGGCGGCGAAAAACTGTTTTTT